This passage covers 15 T cell receptor beta chains from one sample sequenced in a study of T cells after yellow fever vaccination. TCRdb recomputed calls from the 5' RACE reads with MiXCR, one row per CDR3 protein. The table includes tens of thousands of distinct CDR3 sequences, just under 8% detected once. Sequenced here: CD8+ T cells sorted from PBMCs, sampled on the day of the yellow fever booster vaccination. Source of these receptors: a man aged 25-45 years who received the YFV17D yellow fever vaccine.

This clonotype has only a few counts. The chain uses TRBV20-1 and TRBJ1-5, with D maybe TRBD1 (5 bases). Germline assignment: CDR1 DFQATT and CDR2 SNEGSKA (reference sequence). CDR3 length equals 14 residues. With 5 bases removed from V and 3 bases from J, the gap between germline ends came to 14 bases. The CDR3 sequence is CSADSGTVNQPQHF. The CDR3 DNA is TGCAGTGCTGACTCCGGGACCGTCAATCAGCCCCAGCATTTT.

This clonotype came up a few times. The chain combines TRBV7-9 with TRBJ2-4; D possibly corresponds to TRBD2 (5 bases). Per germline, CDR1 SEHNR and CDR2 FQNEAQ (reference sequence). There are 13 residues in the CDR3. Trimming pared 5 bases from V and 6 bases from J, leaving 11 bases between. This CDR3 is CASSSGPLNIQYF. CDR3 DNA sequence: TGTGCCAGCAGCAGCGGACCGTTAAACATTCAGTACTTC.

This clonotype has just a few counts. The V call is TRBV20-1, the J call TRBJ2-1; D is possibly TRBD1 or TRBD2 (6 bases each). V was clipped by 5 bases and J by 9 bases, with 26 bases between them. CDR1 and CDR2 (germline): DFQATT, SNEGSKA (reference sequence). The CDR3 length is 16 residues. Here the CDR3 reads CSALDLRGVAWGEQFF. The CDR3 bases are TGCAGTGCTTTAGACCTGAGGGGGGTAGCCTGGGGTGAGCAGTTCTTC.

In DNA, the CDR3 is TGTGCCAGCAGTGATCCGGGACTAGCTGTCGAGCAGTACTTC. It encodes CASSDPGLAVEQYF. This chain links TRBV25-1 with TRBJ2-7; 9 nucleotides align to TRBD2. This CDR3 is 14 amino acids long. Per germline, CDR1 MGHDK and CDR2 SYGVNS. V lost 3 bases to trimming and J lost 6 bases; unmatched junction nucleotides: 6.

This clonotype was seen a few times. The chain recombines TRBV19 with TRBJ1-2; D call uncertain. This CDR3 spans 13 amino acids. V lost 5 bases to trimming and J lost 4 bases, with 11 bases between them. Germline values: CDR1 LNHDA, CDR2 SQIVND (reference sequence). The CDR3 loop reads CASSSGSGYGYTF. The CDR3 DNA sequence: TGTGCCAGTAGTTCCGGGAGTGGCTATGGCTACACCTTC.

The CDR3 DNA reads TGCGCCAGCAGAATCGAACAGGGTTCCTACGAGCAGTACTTC. It translates to CASRIEQGSYEQYF. J is TRBJ2-7 and V is TRBV5-1; a weak D match, TRBD1 (6 bases). V was clipped by 5 bases and J by 1 base, with 13 bases between them. This CDR3 has 14 residues. Germline assignment: CDR1 SGHRS and CDR2 YFSETQ.

This clonotype was detected many times. The genes are TRBV7-6 and TRBJ1-1; unclear D gene. V was cut by 5 bases and J by 1 base, with 5 bases left in between. This CDR3 is built from 12 residues. The germline V gene has CDR1 SGHVS and CDR2 FNYEAQ. The CDR3 here is CASSDSNTEAFF. CDR3 nucleotides: TGTGCCAGCAGCGACTCGAACACTGAAGCTTTCTTT.

This sequence joins TRBV27 and TRBJ2-1; 10 positions match TRBD2. V lost 8 bases, J lost 8 bases, and 21 bases stayed unmatched. Germline V gene lookup returns CDR1 MNHEY and CDR2 SMNVEV (reference sequence). There are 18 residues in the CDR3. The CDR3 region is CASLRRNPTSGYFDEQFF. The CDR3 region has the DNA TGTGCCAGCCTACGACGAAACCCGACTAGCGGGTATTTCGATGAGCAGTTCTTC.

This clonotype was counted only a few times. The genes are TRBV6-5 and TRBJ2-3; TRBD1 matches at 9 bases. Losses at the gene ends were 1 base for V and 2 bases for J; bases not matched to a gene: 7. Germline V gene sequence: CDR1 MNHEY, CDR2 SVGAGI. The CDR3 covers 17 residues. The CDR3 region is CASSYFPDRGNTDTQYF. The CDR3 DNA follows: TGTGCCAGCAGTTACTTTCCGGACAGGGGAAACACAGATACGCAGTATTTT.

This clonotype was detected only a few times. The chain joins TRBV27 to TRBJ2-2; D gene uncertain. The CDR3 sequence is 15 residues long. CDR1 and CDR2 (germline): MNHEY, SMNVEV (reference sequence). The germline V and J ends were trimmed by 3 bases and 4 bases, with 12 bases remaining between them. The CDR3 sequence: CASSFLAGTTGELFF. CDR3 DNA sequence: TGTGCCAGCAGTTTTTTGGCCGGAACCACCGGGGAGCTGTTTTTT.

The sample holds many counts of this clonotype. This chain links TRBV12-3 or TRBV12-4 with TRBJ2-5, with TRBD2 identical over 8 bases. J was trimmed by 5 bases and V by 3 bases; bases with no gene match: 17. This CDR3 is 18 amino acids long. CDR3 sequence: CASSFTPGTSLGEETQYF. In nucleotides, the CDR3 is TGTGCCAGCAGTTTTACCCCCGGGACTAGTTTGGGGGAGGAGACCCAGTACTTC.

This clonotype was picked up many times. The chain recombines TRBV5-5 with TRBJ2-1; D gene ambiguous. The CDR3 runs to 13 residues. V was shortened by 1 base and J by 6 bases, with 8 bases between the two germline ends. Germline V gene lookup returns CDR1 SGHKS and CDR2 YYEKEE (reference sequence). The CDR3 nucleotides are TGTGCCAGCAGCTTGTACCTGACCAATGAGCAGTTCTTC. It translates to CASSLYLTNEQFF.

This clonotype was detected a few times. The chain recombines TRBV7-2 with TRBJ1-4; 7 bases line up with TRBD1. Germline V gene sequence: CDR1 SGHTA, CDR2 FQGNSA. The junction had 7 bases not matched to a gene; V was cut back by 6 bases and J by 0 bases. This CDR3 is 16 amino acids long. The CDR3 loop is CASRLTGAPTNEKLFF. In nucleotides, the CDR3 is TGTGCCAGCAGGCTTACAGGGGCGCCAACTAATGAAAAACTGTTTTTT.

This chain joins TRBV4-1 and TRBJ2-7; D call uncertain. Germline-derived CDR1 and CDR2 are MGHRA and YSYEKL. Trimming removed 2 bases from V and 2 bases from J, with 7 bases in between. The CDR3 has 13 residues. In DNA form, the CDR3 reads TGCGCCAGCAGCCAAACGGAAACCTACGAGCAGTACTTC. This gives the protein CASSQTETYEQYF.

The genes are TRBV25-1 and TRBJ2-6; D is ambiguous. Looked up from germline, CDR1 is MGHDK and CDR2 is SYGVNS. V was cut by 9 bases and J by 4 bases, with 7 bases left in between. This CDR3 spans 12 amino acids. As DNA, the CDR3 is TGTGCCAGTGGGTTGGGGGCCAACGTCCTGACTTTC. This sequence encodes CASGLGANVLTF.